The 6 T cell receptor beta chains presented below share a single source sample, sequenced in a study of cytomegalovirus exposure and HLA in healthy donors. PCR primers comprised 60 Vbeta and 13 Jbeta primers. Here immunoSEQ multiplex PCR was the method, and the copy in TCRdb shows in-frame clones only, minus some. Of 150,000 to 200,000 clones listed, 80% to 90% are singletons. Source material: PBMCs. All receptors derive from a man between 25 and 39 years old in good health and CMV-seropositive.

The chain joins TRBV7-9 to TRBJ1-1; D might be TRBD1 (5 bases). V was pared by 3 bases and J by 5 bases, with 10 bases between. Germline CDR1 is SEHNR and CDR2 is FQNEAQ (reference sequence). The CDR3 loop spans 13 amino acids. CDR3 region: CASSLGGRTEAFF. In nucleotides, the CDR3 is TGTGCCAGCAGCTTGGGGGGGAGGACTGAAGCTTTCTTT.

V usage is TRBV25-1 and J usage is TRBJ1-5; D call uncertain. V lost 3 bases and J lost 3, with 9 bases in between. CDR1 and CDR2 from the germline V gene are MGHDK and SYGVNS. The CDR3 length is 14 residues. Here the CDR3 DNA reads TGTGCCAGCAGTGACACGGACTTCAATCAGCCCCAGCATTTT. It translates to CASSDTDFNQPQHF.

V is TRBV6-6 and J is TRBJ2-1; tentative D call: TRBD2 (5 bases). The germline CDR1 and CDR2 sequences are MNHNY and SVGAGI (reference sequence). CDR3 size: 15 residues. The V end lost 2 bases, the J end lost 5 bases, and 13 bases lay between the germline ends. CDR3 residues: CASSYRSSTDNEQFF. CDR3 in DNA: TGTGCCAGCAGTTACCGGTCTAGCACGGACAATGAGCAGTTCTTC.

The gene calls are TRBV7-8 and TRBJ2-7; 9 nucleotides agree with TRBD2. V shed 4 bases and J 6 bases; nucleotides not matched to a gene: 10. Germline V lookup: CDR1 SGHVS, CDR2 FQNEAQ. The CDR3 covers 15 residues. CDR3 DNA sequence: TGTGCCAGCAGCTGGACTAGCGTCGAGGGGTGCGAGCAGTACTTC. This gives the protein CASSWTSVEGCEQYF. The variable domain in full, completed from reference TRBV7-8 and TRBJ2-7, reads GAGVSQSPRYKVAKRGQDVALRCDPISGHVSLFWYQQALGQGPEFLTYFQNEAQLDKSGLPSDRFFAERPEGSVSTLKIQRTQQEDSAVYLCASSWTSVEGCEQYFGPGTRLTVT.

This chain uses TRBV5-1 with TRBJ2-1; D is perhaps TRBD2 (6 bases). Trimming left V 4 bases short and J 9 bases short, with 17 bases between. In germline, CDR1 is SGHRS, CDR2 YFSETQ. This CDR3 has 14 amino acids. The CDR3: CASSPGLNPGEQFF. In DNA, the CDR3 is TGCGCCAGCAGCCCCGGACTAAATCCGGGTGAGCAGTTCTTC.

This rearrangement joins TRBV27 to TRBJ2-3; the match to TRBD2 covers 13 bases. Trimming removed 6 bases from V and 0 bases from J; junction bases left unmatched: 12. Germline values: CDR1 MNHEY, CDR2 SMNVEV (reference sequence). The CDR3 contains 19 residues. CDR3 sequence: CASSVVPGLAGSSTDTQYF. The CDR3 DNA is TGTGCCAGCAGCGTCGTTCCGGGACTAGCGGGGTCTAGCACAGATACGCAGTATTTT.